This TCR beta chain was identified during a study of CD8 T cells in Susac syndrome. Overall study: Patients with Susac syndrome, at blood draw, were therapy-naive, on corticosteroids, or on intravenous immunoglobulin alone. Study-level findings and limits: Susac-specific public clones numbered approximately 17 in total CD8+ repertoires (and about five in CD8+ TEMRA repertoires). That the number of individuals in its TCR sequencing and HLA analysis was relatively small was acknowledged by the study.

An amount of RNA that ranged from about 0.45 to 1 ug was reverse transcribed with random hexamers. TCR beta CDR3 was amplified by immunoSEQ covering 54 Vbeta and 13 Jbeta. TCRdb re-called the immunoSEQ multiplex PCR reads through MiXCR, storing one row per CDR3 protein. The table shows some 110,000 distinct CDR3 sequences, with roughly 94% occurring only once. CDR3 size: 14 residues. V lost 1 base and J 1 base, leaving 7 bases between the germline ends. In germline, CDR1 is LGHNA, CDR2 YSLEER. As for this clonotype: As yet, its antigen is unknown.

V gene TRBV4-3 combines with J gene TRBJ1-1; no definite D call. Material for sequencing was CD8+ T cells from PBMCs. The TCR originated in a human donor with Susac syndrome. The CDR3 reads CASSQVAGNTEAFF. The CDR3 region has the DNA TGCGCCAGCAGCCAAGTAGCCGGGAACACTGAAGCTTTCTTT.